The 25 T cell receptor beta chains below were found in one sample sequenced in a study of blood T cell repertoires in COVID-19. The assay was immunoSEQ multiplex PCR, and TCRdb's table has in-frame clones only and misses some. Of fewer than 75,000 clones in the sample, roughly 80% were seen once. Sequenced material: peripheral blood. These receptors came from a human donor in a cohort sampled during active COVID-19.

This chain links TRBV11-2 with TRBJ2-5, with 7 bases matching TRBD2. Germline lookup yields CDR1 SGHAT and CDR2 FQNNGV. The trim removed 1 base at V and 9 bases at J, leaving 8 bases unmatched. The CDR3 has 14 residues. CDR3 nucleotide sequence: TGTGCCAGCAGCTTAGGAGCAGCCCGGGGGGCCCAGTACTTC. This encodes CASSLGAARGAQYF.

The CDR3 sequence is CASSLLAGAYNEQFF. CDR3 DNA sequence: TGTGCCAGCAGTTTACTAGCGGGGGCCTACAATGAGCAGTTCTTC. The chain carries TRBV6-5 and TRBJ2-1; 11 nucleotides align to TRBD2. The CDR3 runs 15 residues. Losses at the gene ends were 4 bases for V and 2 bases for J; bases not matched to a gene: 1. Germline assignment: CDR1 MNHEY and CDR2 SVGAGI.

This chain links TRBV3-1 (or the pseudogene TRBV3-2) with TRBJ1-3, with D maybe TRBD1 (6 bases). The CDR3 sequence is 16 residues long. Germline values: CDR1 LGHDT, CDR2 YNNKEL (reference sequence). V lost 0 bases to trimming and J lost 0 bases, with 9 bases between them. CDR3 loop: CASSQDHRASGNTIYF. Here the CDR3 DNA reads TGTGCCAGCAGCCAAGATCACAGGGCCTCTGGAAACACCATATATTTT.

The chain combines TRBV4-1 with TRBJ2-1; unclear D gene. Between the trimmed V and J ends, which lost 0 bases and 0 bases, there was a span of 6 bases. The CDR3 length is 15 residues. CDR1 and CDR2 from the germline V gene are MGHRA and YSYEKL. The CDR3 sequence is CASSQDTGSYNEQFF. CDR3 sequence (DNA): TGCGCCAGCAGCCAAGACACGGGCTCCTACAATGAGCAGTTCTTC.

This clone has just a few counts. The rearrangement uses TRBV5-4 and TRBJ2-1, with 7 bases matching TRBD2. The CDR3 has 15 amino acids. With 2 bases clipped from V and 2 bases from J, the junction kept 4 bases outside the gene matches. CDR1 and CDR2 (germline): SGHNT, YYREEE (reference sequence). Here the CDR3 reads CASSLTSEPYNEQFF. The CDR3 DNA reads TGTGCCAGCAGCTTAACTAGCGAGCCCTACAATGAGCAGTTCTTC. Using reference TRBV5-4 and TRBJ2-1 for the parts outside the CDR3, the full variable domain is ETGVTQSPTHLIKTRGQQVTLRCSSQSGHNTVSWYQQALGQGPQFIFQYYREEENGRGNFPPRFSGLQFPNYSSELNVNALELDDSALYLCASSLTSEPYNEQFFGPGTRLTVL.

The chain couples TRBV5-1 to TRBJ2-1; 7 nucleotides align to TRBD1. The J segment lost 1 base and the V segment lost 0 bases, leaving 1 base of the junction unmatched. The CDR3 extends over 15 amino acids. Germline V CDR1 and CDR2: SGHRS, YFSETQ. Here the CDR3 DNA reads TGCGCCAGCAGCTTGGTACAGGGGTCCTACAATGAGCAGTTCTTC. It is translated as CASSLVQGSYNEQFF.

This clone has just a few counts. The chain couples TRBV7-9 to TRBJ1-5; 7 nucleotides agree with TRBD1. This CDR3 region has 15 residues. Germline trimming cut 5 bases from V and 4 bases from J; bases unmatched to any gene: 8. Germline V gives CDR1 SEHNR, CDR2 FQNEAQ (reference sequence). The CDR3 region has the DNA TGTGCCAGCAGCGCACAGGGGCGTGGGAATCAGCCCCAGCATTTT. Its protein product is CASSAQGRGNQPQHF.

The chain carries TRBV29-1 and TRBJ2-7, with unresolved D. V dropped 5 bases and J dropped 0 bases, with 11 bases sitting between them. The CDR3 covers 13 residues. Germline assignment: CDR1 SQVTM and CDR2 ANQGSEA. The CDR3 region has the DNA TGCAGCGTTACAGTCAATCTCTCCTACGAGCAGTACTTC. Protein product: CSVTVNLSYEQYF.

This clone was seen once. This chain uses TRBV5-4 with TRBJ1-1; no reliable D call. The germline gives CDR1 SGHNT, CDR2 YYREEE (reference sequence). This CDR3 spans 13 amino acids. Trimming left V 0 bases short and J 1 base short, with 4 bases between. The CDR3 bases are TGTGCCAGCAGCTTGGACAAGAACACTGAAGCTTTCTTT. Amino acid sequence: CASSLDKNTEAFF.

The rearrangement joins TRBV3-1 (or the pseudogene TRBV3-2) to TRBJ1-4; the D gene is possibly TRBD1 (5 bases). From germline, CDR1 is LGHDT and CDR2 YNNKEL (reference sequence). This CDR3 contains 16 residues. V was pared by 2 bases and J by 3 bases, with 13 bases between. The CDR3, as DNA: TGTGCCAGCAGCCAAAGGGGATCCGGAGCTAATGAAAAACTGTTTTTT. Residues: CASSQRGSGANEKLFF.

This chain connects TRBV2 to TRBJ2-7, with TRBD1 as a possible D gene (5 bases). Germline lookup yields CDR1 SNHLY and CDR2 FYNNEI. The CDR3 loop spans 12 amino acids. Trimming took off 6 bases at V and 3 bases at J, with 9 bases between the two ends. The CDR3: CASSDRNYEQYF. CDR3 in DNA: TGTGCCAGCAGCGACAGAAACTACGAGCAGTACTTC.

The V call is TRBV7-9, the J call TRBJ1-2; D is unresolved. Germline-derived CDR1 and CDR2 are SEHNR and FQNEAQ (reference sequence). V was pared by 5 bases and J by 4 bases, with 11 bases between. This CDR3 region has 13 residues. In DNA, the CDR3 is TGTGCCAGCAGCCCCGGCGGGTTCTATGGCTACACCTTC. This encodes CASSPGGFYGYTF.

This clone has only a few counts. V usage is TRBV28 and J usage is TRBJ1-2; TRBD1 is a possible D gene (6 bases). V lost 7 bases and J 1 base, leaving 10 bases between the germline ends. This CDR3 comprises 13 residues. Germline CDR1 MDHEN, CDR2 SYDVKM. CDR3 DNA sequence: TGTGCCAGCACACGGACAGATAACTATGGCTACACCTTC. It is translated as CASTRTDNYGYTF.

The rearrangement links TRBV6-5 to TRBJ1-5, with D tentatively TRBD1 (6 bases). The CDR3 length is 14 residues. Germline CDR1 is MNHEY and CDR2 is SVGAGI. Trimming pared 5 bases from V and 3 bases from J, leaving 11 bases between. The CDR3: CASSPGTHNQPQHF. The DNA for the CDR3 is TGTGCCAGCAGTCCCGGGACACACAATCAGCCCCAGCATTTT.

The chain recombines TRBV7-9 with TRBJ1-6; the match to TRBD1 covers 8 bases. The junction had 0 bases not matched to a gene; V was cut back by 2 bases and J by 6 bases. This CDR3 has 14 residues. Per germline, CDR1 SEHNR and CDR2 FQNEAQ (reference sequence). The CDR3 nucleotides read TGTGCCAGCAGCTTACAGGGGGCTAATTCACCCCTCCACTTT. Protein product: CASSLQGANSPLHF.

The chain couples TRBV10-1 to TRBJ1-1; tentatively, D is TRBD1 (6 bases). The V end lost 6 bases, the J end lost 4 bases, and 9 bases lay between the germline ends. Germline CDR1 reads WNHNN; CDR2 reads SYGVQD (reference sequence). The CDR3 length is 12 residues. The CDR3 protein is CASRQGPTEAFF. In DNA form, the CDR3 reads TGCGCCAGCAGACAGGGCCCCACTGAAGCTTTCTTT.

This clone was seen only a few times. V usage is TRBV7-3 and J usage is TRBJ1-1, with D perhaps matching TRBD1 (5 bases). The CDR3 has 13 residues. Germline assignment: CDR1 SGHTA and CDR2 FQGTGA. Between the trimmed V and J ends, which lost 6 bases and 7 bases, there was a span of 15 bases. This CDR3 reads CASSWQAGREAFF. CDR3 nucleotide sequence: TGTGCCAGCAGTTGGCAGGCGGGACGTGAAGCTTTCTTT.

There are a few counts of this clone. The chain is built from TRBV6-1 and TRBJ1-5; a weak D match, TRBD1 (6 bases). CDR1 is MNHNS, CDR2 SASEGT, per germline. The CDR3 is 15 residues long. The V and J ends lost 2 bases and 0 bases respectively, with 8 bases between them. For the CDR3, the DNA is TGTGCCAGCAGTGAAACAGGGTTTAGCAATCAGCCCCAGCATTTT. Protein sequence: CASSETGFSNQPQHF.

V is TRBV6-6 and J is TRBJ2-1; 7 nucleotides align to TRBD2. The CDR3 is made up of 15 amino acids. The trim removed 5 bases at V and 5 bases at J, leaving 9 bases unmatched. Germline V CDR1 and CDR2: MNHNY, SVGAGI (reference sequence). CDR3 bases: TGTGCCAGCAGTCCAGCGGGACGGTCCAACAATGAGCAGTTCTTC. Its translation is CASSPAGRSNNEQFF.

CDR3 protein: CASSLAIAGQGFGDTQYF. Here the CDR3 DNA reads TGTGCCAGCAGCTTGGCCATCGCAGGACAGGGATTTGGAGATACGCAGTATTTT. This chain connects TRBV5-4 to TRBJ2-3; TRBD1 aligns across 8 bases. V trimming: 0 bases; J trimming: 5 bases; junction bases outside the gene matches: 14. This CDR3 region has 18 residues. The germline V gene encodes CDR1 SGHNT and CDR2 YYREEE (reference sequence).

The rearrangement links TRBV19 to TRBJ1-1, with TRBD1 identical over 7 bases. Germline values: CDR1 LNHDA, CDR2 SQIVND (reference sequence). Trimming removed 9 bases from V and 2 bases from J; junction bases left unmatched: 12. The length of the CDR3 is 15 residues. CDR3 in amino acids: CASEPGGRPNTEAFF. The CDR3 coding sequence is TGTGCCAGCGAACCAGGGGGACGGCCTAACACTGAAGCTTTCTTT.

The chain employs TRBV29-1 and TRBJ1-2, with D perhaps matching TRBD1 (6 bases). The CDR3 has 14 amino acids. V was pared by 4 bases and J by 4 bases, with 16 bases between. Per germline, CDR1 SQVTM and CDR2 ANQGSEA. The CDR3 reads CSVAHRESSYGYTF. Here the CDR3 DNA reads TGCAGCGTTGCCCACAGGGAGTCAAGCTATGGCTACACCTTC.

The V and J genes are TRBV2 and TRBJ2-1, with 11 bases matching TRBD1. This CDR3 is 14 amino acids long. The J segment lost 5 bases and the V segment lost 10 bases, leaving 7 bases of the junction unmatched. Looked up from germline, CDR1 is SNHLY and CDR2 is FYNNEI. CDR3 residues: CANQGQGGNNEQFF. CDR3 nucleotide sequence: TGTGCCAACCAGGGACAGGGGGGAAACAATGAGCAGTTCTTC.

J is TRBJ1-1 and V is TRBV6-5; unclear D gene. V shed 7 bases and J shed 1 base, with 4 bases lying between them. Germline CDR1 MNHEY, CDR2 SVGAGI. This CDR3 has 11 amino acids. Here the CDR3 DNA reads TGTGCCAGCAAACAGAACACTGAAGCTTTCTTT. As protein: CASKQNTEAFF.

The chain carries TRBV5-1 and TRBJ2-1, with 9 bases that match TRBD1. V was clipped by 4 bases and J by 0 bases; unmatched bases: 5. Looked up from germline, CDR1 is SGHRS and CDR2 is YFSETQ. The CDR3 has 16 residues. The CDR3 sequence: CASSPGTGSSYNEQFF. The CDR3 coding sequence is TGCGCCAGCAGCCCCGGGACAGGGAGCTCCTACAATGAGCAGTTCTTC. The variable domain in full, completed from reference TRBV5-1 and TRBJ2-1, reads KAGVTQTPRYLIKTRGQQVTLSCSPISGHRSVSWYQQTPGQGLQFLFEYFSETQRNKGNFPGRFSGRQFSNSRSEMNVSTLELGDSALYLCASSPGTGSSYNEQFFGPGTRLTVL.